These T cell receptor beta chains were read from a single sample in a study of blood T cell repertoires in COVID-19. Assay: immunoSEQ multiplex PCR; the TCRdb copy retains only in-frame clones and omits some. The table lists 280,000 or so clones, over 75% of them singletons. Sequenced input: peripheral blood. These receptors were collected from a human donor in a cohort sampled during active COVID-19. Both conserved end residues are part of each CDR3. Fields, in order: CDR3 protein, CDR3 DNA, V gene, D gene, clone size, J gene, CDR3 length. D genes are given only for firm matches. The size of a clone is reported for some rows only, either as once, few or many, or as a class for expanded clones.

CASRQGPPPGELFF,TGTGCCAGCCGACAGGGACCTCCCCCCGGGGAGCTGTTTTTT,TRBV6-5,TRBD1,NA,TRBJ2-2,14
CASSQENTGVGAQYF,TGCGCCAGCAGCCAAGAGAACACGGGAGTTGGGGCGCAGTACTTC,TRBV4-3,NA,once,TRBJ2-7,15
CASSESRAPRFF,TGCGCCAGCAGTGAGTCGAGAGCCCCGCGATTTTTC,TRBV10-2,NA,once,TRBJ2-7,12
CASSPPSGTYNEQFF,TGCGCCAGCAGCCCGCCTAGCGGAACCTACAATGAGCAGTTCTTC,TRBV5-1,TRBD2,NA,TRBJ2-1,15
CASSQDDRPWGYTF,TGTGCCAGCAGCCAAGATGACAGGCCGTGGGGCTACACCTTC,TRBV14,NA,once,TRBJ1-2,14
CASKSPRIVTSGRARETQYF,TGCGCCAGCAAGAGTCCGCGGATCGTTACTAGCGGGAGGGCCAGGGAGACCCAGTACTTC,TRBV5-1,TRBD2,NA,TRBJ2-5,20
CASSWDTDYGYTF,TGTGCCAGCAGTTGGGACACAGACTATGGCTACACCTTC,TRBV3-1/TRBV3-2,NA,NA,TRBJ1-2,13
CASSLVQNSYEQYF,TGTGCCAGCAGCTTAGTACAGAACTCCTACGAGCAGTACTTC,TRBV7-8,NA,NA,TRBJ2-7,14
CSVSGVSSYEQYF,TGCAGCGTATCGGGGGTGAGCTCCTACGAGCAGTACTTC,TRBV29-1,NA,NA,TRBJ2-7,13
CASSNSQGLMINEQFF,TGTGCCAGCTCAAATTCACAGGGGTTGATGATCAATGAGCAGTTCTTC,TRBV18,TRBD1,NA,TRBJ2-1,16
CASSIRPGYNEQFF,TGTGCCAGTAGTATCCGCCCCGGGTACAATGAGCAGTTCTTC,TRBV19,NA,NA,TRBJ2-1,14
CASSLNRDRAGNTIYF,TGCGCCAGCAGCCTAAACCGGGACAGAGCTGGAAACACCATATATTTT,TRBV5-1,TRBD1,NA,TRBJ1-3,16
CASSPSGSSNEQFF,TGTGCCAGCAGCCCGAGCGGGAGCTCCAATGAGCAGTTCTTC,TRBV7-9,TRBD2,NA,TRBJ2-1,14
CASRSSSGDYEQYF,TGTGCCAGCAGATCATCTAGCGGGGACTACGAGCAGTACTTC,TRBV27,TRBD2,NA,TRBJ2-7,14
CASSVDRGTYGYTF,TGTGCCAGCAGCGTGGACAGGGGGACCTATGGCTACACCTTC,TRBV5-4,TRBD1,NA,TRBJ1-2,14
CASSYSAYQGGSPLHF,TGTGCCAGCAGCTATTCAGCTTATCAGGGTGGTTCACCCCTCCACTTT,TRBV7-6,NA,NA,TRBJ1-6,16
CASRDRSNTGELFF,TGTGCCAGCCGGGATAGATCGAACACCGGGGAGCTGTTTTTT,TRBV2,NA,NA,TRBJ2-2,14
CATSDSKHADTQYF,TGTGCCACCAGTGATTCGAAGCACGCGGATACGCAGTATTTT,TRBV24-1,NA,NA,TRBJ2-3,14
CAISESTSRTDTQYF,TGTGCCATCAGTGAGTCGACATCTCGCACAGATACGCAGTATTTT,TRBV10-3,NA,NA,TRBJ2-3,15
CATTVFPPRALNTEAFF,TGTGCCACCACAGTGTTCCCCCCCAGGGCCTTGAACACTGAAGCTTTCTTT,TRBV24-1,NA,NA,TRBJ1-1,17
CASSERSLSNQPQHF,TGCGCCAGCAGTGAACGGTCTCTCAGCAATCAGCCCCAGCATTTT,TRBV10-2,NA,NA,TRBJ1-5,15
CASSQTFTGTEAFF,TGCGCCAGCAGCCAAACCTTCACAGGGACTGAAGCTTTCTTT,TRBV4-3,NA,NA,TRBJ1-1,14
CASSLAYTEAFF,TGTGCCAGCAGCTTAGCATACACTGAAGCTTTCTTT,TRBV11-2,NA,NA,TRBJ1-1,12
CASSQDRASGETQYF,TGCGCCAGCAGCCAAGACAGGGCTAGCGGAGAGACCCAGTACTTC,TRBV4-3,TRBD2,NA,TRBJ2-5,15
CASASEVYNEQFF,TGCGCCAGCGCTAGCGAGGTCTACAATGAGCAGTTCTTC,TRBV5-1,NA,NA,TRBJ2-1,13
CASRGPGLADTQYF,TGTGCCAGCCGGGGACCGGGACTAGCGGATACCCAGTACTTC,TRBV6-4,TRBD2,NA,TRBJ2-5,14
CASSQDPTTVVNEKLFF,TGCGCCAGCAGCCAAGACCCCACGACAGTGGTGAATGAAAAACTGTTTTTT,TRBV4-1,NA,NA,TRBJ1-4,17
CASRRAGGADTQYF,TGTGCCAGCAGAAGAGCGGGAGGTGCGGATACGCAGTATTTT,TRBV2,TRBD2,once,TRBJ2-3,14
CASSFGSPNSPLHF,TGTGCCAGCAGCTTCGGGTCTCCGAATTCACCCCTCCACTTT,TRBV13,NA,NA,TRBJ1-6,14
CASSSSGQGSYEQYF,TGTGCCAGCAGTTCCTCAGGGCAGGGCTCCTACGAGCAGTACTTC,TRBV6-5,NA,once,TRBJ2-7,15
CASSFPGEEQYF,TGTGCCAGCAGTTTTCCCGGGGAGGAGCAGTACTTC,TRBV27,NA,NA,TRBJ2-7,12
CSVSLRGNQPQHF,TGCAGCGTTTCTCTCAGGGGGAATCAGCCCCAGCATTTT,TRBV29-1,TRBD1,NA,TRBJ1-5,13
CASSPGGANTEAFF,TGTGCCAGCTCACCAGGTGGGGCGAACACTGAAGCTTTCTTT,TRBV18,NA,once,TRBJ1-1,14
CASRKREGLAGVHEQFF,TGCGCCAGCCGCAAGAGAGAGGGTCTAGCGGGAGTCCATGAGCAGTTCTTC,TRBV4-3,TRBD2,NA,TRBJ2-1,17
CASSPARLAGGWADTQYF,TGTGCCAGCAGCCCCGCTCGACTAGCGGGAGGGTGGGCGGATACGCAGTATTTT,TRBV5-8,TRBD2,NA,TRBJ2-3,18
CASSKVGGINEKLFF,TGTGCCAGCTCCAAAGTAGGGGGCATTAATGAAAAACTGTTTTTT,TRBV18,TRBD1,NA,TRBJ1-4,15
CASSVGLPRDTQYF,TGCGCCAGCAGTGTGGGACTTCCCCGGGATACGCAGTATTTT,TRBV5-1,NA,NA,TRBJ2-3,14
CASSPRGGNTGELFF,TGTGCCAGCAGCCCGAGGGGGGGAAACACCGGGGAGCTGTTTTTT,TRBV5-4,NA,NA,TRBJ2-2,15
CATSDSLGGRDPDTQYF,TGTGCCACCAGTGACTCCCTCGGCGGGAGGGACCCAGATACGCAGTATTTT,TRBV24-1,TRBD2,NA,TRBJ2-3,17
CASSSGTFTDTQYF,TGCGCCAGCAGCTCGGGGACTTTCACAGATACGCAGTATTTT,TRBV5-1,NA,NA,TRBJ2-3,14
CASSITADKETQYF,TGTGCCAGTAGTATCACGGCGGACAAAGAGACCCAGTACTTC,TRBV19,NA,NA,TRBJ2-5,14
CASSLGLAGGSLQPGELFF,TGCGCCAGCAGCTTGGGACTAGCGGGAGGGTCTCTTCAACCCGGGGAGCTGTTTTTT,TRBV5-1,TRBD2,NA,TRBJ2-2,19
CASSHLPGREQFF,TGCGCCAGCAGCCACCTGCCAGGGCGTGAGCAGTTCTTC,TRBV4-3,NA,NA,TRBJ2-1,13
CASSPQFGQPQHF,TGTGCCAGCAGCCCCCAATTCGGGCAGCCCCAGCATTTT,TRBV7-8,NA,NA,TRBJ1-5,13
CASSEGPVNTGELFF,TGTGCCAGCAGTGAGGGCCCAGTGAACACCGGGGAGCTGTTTTTT,TRBV2,NA,NA,TRBJ2-2,15
CASSRHEGEQFF,TGTGCCAGCAGCAGGCATGAGGGTGAGCAGTTCTTC,TRBV7-2,NA,NA,TRBJ2-1,12
CASGLPLLSGRWYNEQFF,TGTGCTAGTGGTTTGCCGCTCCTAAGCGGGAGGTGGTACAATGAGCAGTTCTTC,TRBV12-5,TRBD2,NA,TRBJ2-1,18
CASSQRTSGGEQYF,TGTGCCAGCAGCCAACGGACTAGCGGCGGTGAGCAGTACTTC,TRBV3-1/TRBV3-2,TRBD2,NA,TRBJ2-7,14
CASSQGNGIYGYTF,TGTGCCAGCAGTCAGGGAAATGGGATCTATGGCTACACCTTC,TRBV2,NA,NA,TRBJ1-2,14
CASSLALAGRGETQYF,TGCGCCAGCAGCTTGGCCCTAGCGGGAAGGGGAGAGACCCAGTACTTC,TRBV5-1,TRBD2,NA,TRBJ2-5,16
CASSSGDSYNEQFF,TGTGCCAGCAGTAGCGGGGACTCCTACAATGAGCAGTTCTTC,TRBV28,TRBD2,NA,TRBJ2-1,14
CASSRGGASYNEQFF,TGTGCCAGCAGTCGGGGGGGGGCATCCTACAATGAGCAGTTCTTC,TRBV5-4,TRBD2,NA,TRBJ2-1,15
CASRGQGMFDTEAFF,TGTGCCAGTAGGGGGCAGGGTATGTTCGACACTGAAGCTTTCTTT,TRBV19,NA,NA,TRBJ1-1,15
CASRFQGSEQYF,TGTGCCAGCAGATTCCAGGGGAGCGAGCAGTACTTC,TRBV5-6,NA,NA,TRBJ2-7,12
CASSAGGEQYF,TGTGCCAGCAGCGCAGGGGGCGAGCAGTACTTC,TRBV9,TRBD1,few,TRBJ2-7,11
CASSKLRGNSPLHF,TGTGCCAGCAGTAAACTACGCGGGAATTCACCCCTCCACTTT,TRBV28,NA,NA,TRBJ1-6,14
CASSPGTFSSGNTIYF,TGTGCCAGCTCACCCGGGACATTTAGCTCTGGAAACACCATATATTTT,TRBV18,NA,NA,TRBJ1-3,16
CSVHREMNTEAFF,TGCAGCGTCCACAGGGAGATGAACACTGAAGCTTTCTTT,TRBV29-1,NA,NA,TRBJ1-1,13
CASSLAGTSYNEQFF,TGCGCCAGCAGCTTAGCGGGGACGTCCTACAATGAGCAGTTCTTC,TRBV5-1,TRBD2,NA,TRBJ2-1,15